A single sample is the source of the 28 T cell receptor beta chains below, sequenced in a study of shared clonotypes between healthy human individuals. Measured with immunoSEQ multiplex PCR; TCRdb has only the in-frame clones, and not every one. In the table there are about 1 million clones, about 74% of which are singletons. The sample comprised memory CD4+ T cells sorted from blood. The subset denotes: CD45RA-negative fraction. These receptors all stem from a young man in good health.

The gene calls are TRBV30 and TRBJ1-3, with 7 bases that match TRBD1. Trimming took 2 bases from V and 1 from J; bases not matched to a gene: 5. The CDR3 has 15 residues. Germline assignment: CDR1 GTSNPN and CDR2 SVGIG (reference sequence). The CDR3 sequence: CAWSHTGVSGNTIYF. DNA for the CDR3: TGTGCCTGGAGTCATACAGGGGTGTCTGGAAACACCATATATTTT.

The chain has TRBV10-3 and TRBJ1-1; D is possibly TRBD1 (5 bases). The CDR3 has 13 residues. Between the trimmed V and J ends, which lost 3 bases and 10 bases, there was a span of 15 bases. The V gene's germline CDR1 is ENHRY and CDR2 SYGVKD. In DNA, the CDR3 is TGTGCCATCAGTGAACCCAGGGTTGGGGCAGCTTTCTTT. Translated: CAISEPRVGAAFF.

For this clone: With a much larger clone just one base away, this may be a read error. The sample contains more than one DNA sequence encoding this CDR3. This chain connects TRBV7-9 to TRBJ2-2; unclear D gene. Per germline, CDR1 SEHNR and CDR2 FQNEAQ (reference sequence). The CDR3 consists of 13 residues. Trimming cost V 1 base and J 1 base, with 1 base left between them. The DNA for the CDR3 is TGTGCCAGCAGCTTAGGGAACACCGGGGAGCTGTTTTTT. Translating it yields CASSLGNTGELFF.

The J gene is TRBJ1-2, the V gene TRBV16; perhaps TRBD1 as D (5 bases). The germline gives CDR1 KGHSY, CDR2 FQNENV. V was pared by 2 bases and J by 7 bases, with 14 bases between. The CDR3 is made up of 14 amino acids. Written as DNA, the CDR3 is TGTGCCAGCAGCCAAGAAAGGGGAGTGGGTGGCTACACCTTC. Translating it yields CASSQERGVGGYTF.

The table lists this clone with a few counts. This sequence joins TRBV19 and TRBJ2-7, with 15 bases aligning to TRBD2. The CDR3 is 18 residues long. Trimming cost V 2 bases and J 2 bases; bases outside gene matches: 7. CDR1 LNHDA and CDR2 SQIVND come from the germline V gene (reference sequence). The CDR3 bases are TGTGCCAGTAGTATACAAGGACTAGCGGGAGGGCGGACCTACGAGCAGTACTTC. Translated: CASSIQGLAGGRTYEQYF.

This clone has more than one count but fewer than ten. This sequence joins TRBV5-1 and TRBJ2-5; D gene unclear. This CDR3 has 14 amino acids. The germline V gene encodes CDR1 SGHRS and CDR2 YFSETQ. V shed 0 bases and J shed 3 bases, with 9 bases lying between them. The chain's CDR3 is CASSLGGVKETQYF. The CDR3 nucleotides are TGCGCCAGCAGCTTGGGAGGAGTAAAAGAGACCCAGTACTTC.

The rearrangement links TRBV7-9 to TRBJ1-2; D remains unclear. This CDR3 is 15 amino acids long. Looked up from germline, CDR1 is SEHNR and CDR2 is FQNEAQ (reference sequence). V was trimmed by 4 bases and J by 0 bases, leaving 12 bases between them. CDR3 protein: CASSSTMGANYGYTF. CDR3 in DNA: TGTGCCAGCAGCTCGACCATGGGCGCTAACTATGGCTACACCTTC.

The rearrangement uses TRBV5-1 and TRBJ1-2, with 12 positions matching TRBD1. V shed 4 bases, J shed 6 bases, and the junction held 7 bases outside the gene matches. The CDR3 sequence is 15 residues long. The V gene's germline CDR1 is SGHRS and CDR2 YFSETQ. CDR3 in amino acids: CASSKRDRGQDGYTF. CDR3 in DNA: TGCGCCAGCAGCAAAAGGGACAGGGGGCAGGATGGCTACACCTTC. Using reference TRBV5-1 and TRBJ1-2 for the parts outside the CDR3, the full variable domain is KAGVTQTPRYLIKTRGQQVTLSCSPISGHRSVSWYQQTPGQGLQFLFEYFSETQRNKGNFPGRFSGRQFSNSRSEMNVSTLELGDSALYLCASSKRDRGQDGYTFGSGTRLTVV.

V usage is TRBV6-1 and J usage is TRBJ1-2; 9 positions agree with TRBD1. V shed 6 bases, J shed 3 bases, and the junction held 5 bases outside the gene matches. This CDR3 has 14 residues. The germline CDR1 and CDR2 sequences are MNHNS and SASEGT. CDR3 DNA sequence: TGTGCCAGCAGGAGACAGGGGGGGGACTATGGCTACACCTTC. Its protein product is CASRRQGGDYGYTF.

V gene TRBV5-1 combines with J gene TRBJ2-7, with D possibly TRBD2 on 6 matching bases. V lost 0 bases and J lost 0, with 22 bases in between. The germline V gene has CDR1 SGHRS and CDR2 YFSETQ. The CDR3 contains 19 residues. The CDR3 loop is CASSLVNLGGIDSSYEQYF. The DNA of the CDR3 is TGCGCCAGCAGCTTGGTCAATTTGGGGGGAATTGACAGCTCCTACGAGCAGTACTTC.

This clone was seen a single time. V usage is TRBV5-1 and J usage is TRBJ2-7; a possible D gene is TRBD2 (6 bases). Germline lookup yields CDR1 SGHRS and CDR2 YFSETQ. The length of the CDR3 is 13 residues. V shed 6 bases and J shed 0 bases, with 10 bases lying between them. The CDR3 sequence: CASNPGGSYEQYF. As DNA, the CDR3 is TGCGCCAGCAACCCCGGGGGCTCCTACGAGCAGTACTTC. Using reference TRBV5-1 and TRBJ2-7 for the parts outside the CDR3, the full variable domain is KAGVTQTPRYLIKTRGQQVTLSCSPISGHRSVSWYQQTPGQGLQFLFEYFSETQRNKGNFPGRFSGRQFSNSRSEMNVSTLELGDSALYLCASNPGGSYEQYFGPGTRLTVT.

The rearrangement joins TRBV18 to TRBJ2-3; D not resolved. The CDR3 runs 17 residues. V lost 3 bases and J 0 bases, leaving 16 bases between the germline ends. CDR1 is KGHSH and CDR2 is LQKENI in the germline V gene. The CDR3, as DNA: TGTGCCAGCTCACCCGGCAAGCCCGGGCGGAGCACAGATACGCAGTATTTT. This encodes CASSPGKPGRSTDTQYF. The whole variable domain, remainder taken from reference TRBV18 and TRBJ2-3, is NAGVMQNPRHLVRRRGQEARLRCSPMKGHSHVYWYRQLPEEGLKFMVYLQKENIIDESGMPKERFSAEFPKEGPSILRIQQVVRGDSAAYFCASSPGKPGRSTDTQYFGPGTRLTVL.

This chain connects TRBV6-1 to TRBJ2-5; no clear D gene. The CDR3 contains 13 residues. V was clipped by 1 base and J by 11 bases, with 14 bases between them. Germline V gene lookup returns CDR1 MNHNS and CDR2 SASEGT. For the CDR3, the DNA is TGTGCCAGCAGTGAAGGGTTTTTGGTAGAGCAGTACTTC. The encoded protein is CASSEGFLVEQYF.

This clone occurred once. The chain combines TRBV28 with TRBJ2-3, with D tentatively TRBD2 (6 bases). This CDR3 spans 15 amino acids. The V and J ends lost 6 bases and 2 bases respectively, with 15 bases between them. In germline, CDR1 is MDHEN, CDR2 SYDVKM. The CDR3 loop reads CASSRSAGYTDTQYF. The CDR3, as DNA: TGTGCCAGCAGCCGGTCGGCGGGATACACAGATACGCAGTATTTT.

The V call is TRBV7-9, the J call TRBJ2-3; the match to TRBD1 covers 8 bases. This CDR3 spans 15 amino acids. Germline trimming cut 10 bases from V and 7 bases from J; bases unmatched to any gene: 16. From germline, CDR1 is SEHNR and CDR2 FQNEAQ (reference sequence). The CDR3 loop is CATKAGTGAPNTQYF. CDR3 DNA sequence: TGTGCCACAAAAGCCGGGACAGGTGCCCCTAATACGCAGTATTTT.

The chain carries TRBV23-1 and TRBJ2-7, with 11 bases fitting TRBD1. TRBV23-1 is treated as an ORF (open reading frame) with a function not yet certain. CDR3 length: 18 residues. The ends lost 3 bases at V and 0 bases at J; junction bases unmatched: 10. CDR3 DNA: TGCGCCAGCAGTCAGAGGAGAGGACAGGGGGCCCTCTCCTACGAGCAGTACTTC. Its translation is CASSQRRGQGALSYEQYF.

This rearrangement joins TRBV9 to TRBJ1-1; D perhaps matches TRBD1 (6 bases). The CDR3 runs 13 residues. The V end lost 3 bases, the J end lost 7 bases, and 13 bases lay between the germline ends. The germline CDR1 and CDR2 sequences are SGDLS and YYNGEE. The DNA of the CDR3 is TGTGCCAGCAGCGCCATCTTGGACAGTGAAGCTTTCTTT. This translates into CASSAILDSEAFF.

A single count supports this clone. J is TRBJ2-6 and V is TRBV5-1, with 15 nucleotides matching TRBD2. Germline V CDR1 and CDR2: SGHRS, YFSETQ. The CDR3 runs to 19 residues. The V and J ends lost 4 bases and 2 bases, in that order; junction bases with no gene match: 7. CDR3 region: CASSTGLAGGMAGANVLTF. The CDR3 DNA is TGCGCCAGCAGCACCGGACTAGCGGGAGGGATGGCTGGGGCCAACGTCCTGACTTTC.

The V call is TRBV5-1, the J call TRBJ2-7; 7 positions agree with TRBD1. The V gene end was trimmed by 4 bases and the J gene end by 4 bases; junction bases not matched to a gene: 8. The V gene's germline CDR1 is SGHRS and CDR2 YFSETQ. CDR3 length: 14 residues. The CDR3 region is CASSHPGTEYEQYF. DNA for the CDR3: TGCGCCAGCAGCCATCCCGGGACAGAGTACGAGCAGTACTTC.

This clone was picked up a small number of times. This chain links TRBV5-1 with TRBJ2-2, with unresolved D. Trimming left V 4 bases short and J 1 base short, with 11 bases between. The CDR3 length is 15 residues. Germline CDR1 is SGHRS and CDR2 is YFSETQ. The CDR3 sequence: CASSPDQRNTGELFF. Here the CDR3 DNA reads TGCGCCAGCAGCCCGGACCAGCGGAACACCGGGGAGCTGTTTTTT.

This clone has only one observation. The V and J genes are TRBV7-2 and TRBJ1-4; 7 bases are shared with TRBD1. The junction had 8 bases not matched to a gene; V was cut back by 8 bases and J by 8 bases. Germline V gene sequence: CDR1 SGHTA, CDR2 FQGNSA. The CDR3 consists of 13 residues. CDR3 sequence reads: CASGRQGGEKLFF. The CDR3 coding sequence is TGTGCCAGCGGCAGACAGGGAGGGGAAAAACTGTTTTTT.

V gene TRBV10-3 combines with J gene TRBJ2-3, with 9 bases identical to TRBD1. The V and J ends lost 4 bases and 6 bases, in that order; junction bases with no gene match: 8. The germline V gene has CDR1 ENHRY and CDR2 SYGVKD. CDR3 size: 15 residues. The CDR3 sequence: CAISAPGQGIDTQYF. CDR3 DNA: TGTGCCATCAGTGCTCCGGGACAGGGAATCGATACGCAGTATTTT.

V is TRBV5-1 and J is TRBJ2-5; 8 nucleotides match TRBD2. The germline V gene encodes CDR1 SGHRS and CDR2 YFSETQ. The CDR3 spans 12 residues. Trimming at V came to 4 bases and at J to 9 bases, leaving 5 bases not matched to a gene. The CDR3 here is CASSEGRGAQYF. The CDR3 DNA follows: TGCGCCAGCAGCGAAGGGCGGGGGGCCCAGTACTTC.

This clone was picked up a small number of times. This rearrangement joins TRBV5-3 to TRBJ1-5; perhaps TRBD1 as D (5 bases). TRBV5-3 is an ORF; its function is uncertain. CDR3 length: 15 residues. The V end lost 5 bases, the J end lost 6 bases, and 18 bases lay between the germline ends. As DNA, the CDR3 is TGTGCCAGAAGGATCCTAAGGGGAGTGGGTCAGCCCCAGCATTTT. Its translation is CARRILRGVGQPQHF.

The rearrangement links TRBV5-1 to TRBJ2-7; 7 bases are a match to TRBD1. The CDR3 runs 16 residues. The germline gives CDR1 SGHRS, CDR2 YFSETQ. V lost 0 bases to trimming and J lost 2 bases; unmatched junction nucleotides: 8. In DNA, the CDR3 is TGCGCCAGCAGCTTGGAGACAGGGCAAAGAACCTACGAGCAGTACTTC. Translating it yields CASSLETGQRTYEQYF.

This clone was observed a few times. This chain uses TRBV6-1 with TRBJ2-1; D is perhaps TRBD1 (6 bases). Trimming shortened V by 5 bases and J by 7 bases, and 18 bases separated the two germline ends. Germline V CDR1 and CDR2: MNHNS, SASEGT. The CDR3 contains 15 residues. The CDR3 DNA is TGTGCCAGCAGTCAACCCCTGACAGGTAGGAATGAGCAGTTCTTC. Protein: CASSQPLTGRNEQFF.

V and J are TRBV19 and TRBJ1-5; 8 positions match TRBD1. With 5 bases clipped from V and 4 bases from J, the junction kept 4 bases outside the gene matches. CDR3 length equals 14 residues. In germline, CDR1 is LNHDA, CDR2 SQIVND (reference sequence). The CDR3 DNA reads as TGTGCCAGTAGTTCGACAGGGGTAAATCAGCCCCAGCATTTT. Translation gives CASSSTGVNQPQHF.

The gene calls are TRBV18 and TRBJ2-5, with D perhaps matching TRBD1 (6 bases). The germline V gene has CDR1 KGHSH and CDR2 LQKENI. V lost 4 bases, J lost 2 bases, and 14 bases lay in between. The CDR3 is made up of 15 amino acids. The CDR3 bases are TGTGCCAGCTCACGCGCACAGGGCCGACAAGAGACCCAGTACTTC. Residues: CASSRAQGRQETQYF.